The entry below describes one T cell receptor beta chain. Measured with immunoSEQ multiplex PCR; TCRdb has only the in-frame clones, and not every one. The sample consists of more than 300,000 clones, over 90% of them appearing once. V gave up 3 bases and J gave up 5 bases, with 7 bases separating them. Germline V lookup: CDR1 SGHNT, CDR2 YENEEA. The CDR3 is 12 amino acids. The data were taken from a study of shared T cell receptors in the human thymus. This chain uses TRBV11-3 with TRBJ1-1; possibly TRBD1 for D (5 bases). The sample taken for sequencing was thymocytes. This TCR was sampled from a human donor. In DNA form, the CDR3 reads TGTGCCAGCAGCTTCGGGGGGACTGAAGCTTTCTTT. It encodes CASSFGGTEAFF.